The TCR beta chain described here comes from a study of blood T cell repertoires in COVID-19 (dated by TCRdb to 2019 to 2021). About the study as a whole: Samples from collaborators originated in the United States, Italy and Spain and spanned both the acute and convalescent phases of COVID-19. The samples were drawn from two sources: the first 160 participants of the ongoing ImmuneRACE study, and 1,200 or so subjects contributed by 6 global collaborators. A de-identified subject ID, COVID-19 status, age in years and sex were almost always included in the sample metadata. HLA class I and class II types, where available, came from metadata supplied by the sample provider rather than from assay-based typing. The repertoires were released in a freely available public database intended as a resource for research on the immune response to SARS-CoV-2. The material from the prospective study consisted of cDNA or gDNA derived from T cells, B-cell-depleted T cells, or PBMCs. Subjects who had been exposed to COVID-19, were actively infected with it, or had recovered from it provided the deeply sampled blood TCRbeta repertoires that made up the dataset.

Worth noting for this clone: Its antigen remains unidentified. No much larger clonotype is one base removed from it; base qualities were not supplied.

CDR1 and CDR2 are read off the germline V gene (reference sequence) as MNHNY and SVGAGI. V is reduced by 6 bases and J by 4 bases, leaving a spacing of 19 bases between them. The CDR3 covers 16 residues, taking in both the cysteine and the phenylalanine. CDR3 DNA is the only sequence kept; it has 48 bases, read in frame from the first base. Collaborating institutions collected whole blood in K2EDTA tubes following their own protocols. For TCRbeta analysis, collaborator samples were shipped as frozen whole blood, as isolated PBMCs, or as DNA extracted from either sample type. TCRbeta CDR3 regions were amplified from genomic DNA using the immunoSEQ Assay, a bias-controlled multiplex PCR. Processing in the source paper ran as follows. The number of nucleated cells in each sample was estimated by amplification of reference gene primers within the assay. Sequence reads were collapsed and filtered to measure the absolute abundance of every unique TCRbeta CDR3 rearrangement. Productive Simpson clonality was computed per sample as the square root of Simpson's diversity index over productive rearrangements. TCRdb obtained this table from immuneACCESS and retained in-frame rearrangements with V and J assigned. These tables miss some clones; where compared with another copy, unresolved V genes account for less than half of the shortfall, and the remainder is unexplained. The D gene and trimming were derived from the DNA, and the V and J assignments and clone size from that table. Present in this sample are 200,000 to 300,000 clones, around nine tenths of which were seen just once. Of the sample, less than 8.5% falls within the top ten clones.

General conclusions and limits of the study: Clinical and demographic metadata were provided uncurated, with the amount varying by source and participant.

The chain is encoded by TRBV6-6 joined to TRBJ1-3, and perhaps TRBD1 as D gene, on 6 matching bases. The sequence derives from a woman in her sixties or seventies with active or convalescent COVID-19. Material: peripheral blood. The CDR3 in this case is CASSPSDRSPGNTIYF. The DNA reads as follows: TGTGCCAGCAGCCCATCGGACAGATCTCCCGGAAACACCATATATTTT.